This T cell receptor (beta chain) was recovered during a study of cytomegalovirus exposure and HLA in healthy donors. The CDR3 spans 17 residues. Between the trimmed V and J ends, which lost 0 bases and 4 bases, there was a span of 17 bases. CDR1 is SGDLS, CDR2 YYNGEE, per germline. The PCR ran on 60 Vbeta and 13 Jbeta primers. Sequenced by immunoSEQ multiplex PCR; TCRdb stores in-frame clones only, minus some. The table for this sample gives about 35,000 clones. The sequence came from a man in his forties in good health and CMV-seronegative. Sequenced input: PBMCs. The rearrangement links TRBV9 to TRBJ1-3, with D unresolved. In DNA, the CDR3 is TGTGCCAGCAGCGTAGTCCCGTGGTTGGGCACGGGAAACACCATATATTTT. As protein: CASSVVPWLGTGNTIYF.